This T cell receptor (beta chain) appears in the sequencing data of a study of pediatric ulcerative colitis. Study context: Fewer than 10 patients showed pancolitis and two showed left-sided colitis.

This was a survey-level run. The protocol was immunoSEQ multiplex PCR, while the TCRdb copy is restricted to in-frame clones and leaves out a portion. The sample holds around 68,000 clones, 77% seen once. Turning to this clone: Its antigen is currently unknown.

General study points: Repertoires came from total lymphocyte DNA, so rare subsets like regulatory T cells may be missed.

V shed 4 bases and J 1 base; nucleotides not matched to a gene: 8. This CDR3 is built from 16 residues. Germline V gives CDR1 SGHRS, CDR2 YFSETQ. The chain is built from TRBV5-1 and TRBJ2-5; TRBD2 matches 9 bases. The sequence derives from a boy aged 10-17 years with moderate ulcerative colitis. Sequences were obtained from blood. DNA of the CDR3: TGCGCCAGCAGCAGAGGGCTAGCGGGGACCCAAGAGACCCAGTACTTC. Its protein product is CASSRGLAGTQETQYF.